This is a list of T cell receptor beta chains from one sample in a study of cytomegalovirus exposure and HLA in healthy donors. Clones were sequenced by immunoSEQ multiplex PCR, and TCRdb holds only the in-frame ones, with some missing. The top ten hold about 35% of the sample, which has over 50,000 clones, approximately 71% seen once. The sample comprised PBMCs. The receptor source for this set is a man in his forties or fifties in good health and CMV-seropositive. CDR3s include the opening cysteine and the closing phenylalanine or tryptophan.

length: 14
V: TRBV5-4
CDR3: CASSLGGSYNEQFF

length: 17
V: TRBV5-4
CDR3: CASSLASGGSSYNEQFF

length: 13
V: TRBV19
CDR3: CASRSGGDSPLHF

length: 14
V: TRBV5-4
CDR3: CASSLDRGVRGYTF

length: 12
V: TRBV11-2
CDR3: CASTPGHEKLFF

length: 13
V: TRBV27
CDR3: CASNSRGTDTQYF

length: 16
V: TRBV4-2
CDR3: CASSPRGSGGADTQYF

length: 13
V: TRBV2
CDR3: CASSARHSHEQYF

length: 17
V: TRBV7-2
CDR3: CASSLDRLAGRPNEQFF

length: 16
V: TRBV5-1
CDR3: CASSSDGRRASYEQYF

length: 17
V: TRBV7-8
CDR3: CASSYRDREDGGDGYTF

length: 14
V: TRBV6-5
CDR3: CASSYAPGSWELFF

length: 14
V: TRBV5-6
CDR3: CASSGDRGFTEAFF

length: 15
V: TRBV6-5
CDR3: CASSYKGTGLSEQFF

length: 15
V: TRBV6-1
CDR3: CASSSYSGGQETQYF

length: 14
V: TRBV6-5
CDR3: CASRSGLNLYGYTF

length: 13
V: TRBV6-5
CDR3: CASSYSRRGGYTF

length: 14
V: TRBV5-1
CDR3: CASTPGHGNTEAFF